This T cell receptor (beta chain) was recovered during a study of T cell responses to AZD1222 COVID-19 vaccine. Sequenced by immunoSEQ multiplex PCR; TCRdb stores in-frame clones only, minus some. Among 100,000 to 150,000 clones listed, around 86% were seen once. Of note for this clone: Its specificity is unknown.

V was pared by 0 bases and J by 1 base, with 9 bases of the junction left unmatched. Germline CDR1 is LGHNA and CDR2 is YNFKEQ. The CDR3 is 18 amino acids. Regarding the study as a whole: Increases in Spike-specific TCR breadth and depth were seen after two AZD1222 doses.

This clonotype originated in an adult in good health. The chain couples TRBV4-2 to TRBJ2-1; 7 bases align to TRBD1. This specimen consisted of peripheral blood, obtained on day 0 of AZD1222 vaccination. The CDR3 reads CASSQDGDSSSSYNEQFF. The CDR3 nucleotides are TGTGCCAGCAGCCAAGATGGGGACAGTTCGTCTTCCTACAATGAGCAGTTCTTC.